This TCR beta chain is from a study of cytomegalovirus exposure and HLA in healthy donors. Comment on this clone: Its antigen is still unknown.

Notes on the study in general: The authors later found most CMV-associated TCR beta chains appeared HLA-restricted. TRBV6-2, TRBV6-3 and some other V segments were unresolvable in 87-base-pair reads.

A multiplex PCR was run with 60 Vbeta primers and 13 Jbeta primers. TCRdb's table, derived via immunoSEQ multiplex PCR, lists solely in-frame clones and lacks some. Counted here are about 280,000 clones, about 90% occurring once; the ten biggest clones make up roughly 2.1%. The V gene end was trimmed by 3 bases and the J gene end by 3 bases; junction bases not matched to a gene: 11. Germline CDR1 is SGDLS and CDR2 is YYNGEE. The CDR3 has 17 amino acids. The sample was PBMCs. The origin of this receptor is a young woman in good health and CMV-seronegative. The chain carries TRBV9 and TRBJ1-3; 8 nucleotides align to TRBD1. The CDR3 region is CASSDSSGQGRGNTIYF. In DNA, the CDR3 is TGTGCCAGCAGCGATAGCTCCGGACAGGGTCGTGGAAACACCATATATTTT.